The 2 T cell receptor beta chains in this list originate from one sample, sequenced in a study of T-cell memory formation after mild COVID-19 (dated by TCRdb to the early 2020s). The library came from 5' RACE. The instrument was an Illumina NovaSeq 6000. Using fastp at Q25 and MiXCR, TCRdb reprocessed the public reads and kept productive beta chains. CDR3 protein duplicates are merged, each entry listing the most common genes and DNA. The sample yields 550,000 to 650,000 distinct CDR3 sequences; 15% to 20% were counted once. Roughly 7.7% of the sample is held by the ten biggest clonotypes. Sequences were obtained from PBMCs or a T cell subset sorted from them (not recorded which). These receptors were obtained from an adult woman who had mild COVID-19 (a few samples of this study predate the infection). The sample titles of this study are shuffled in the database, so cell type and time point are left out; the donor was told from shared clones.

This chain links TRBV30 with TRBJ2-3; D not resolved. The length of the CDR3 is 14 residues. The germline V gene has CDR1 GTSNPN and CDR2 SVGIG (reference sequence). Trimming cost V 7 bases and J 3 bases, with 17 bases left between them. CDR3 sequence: CAFQTYGKTDTQYF. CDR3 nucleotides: TGTGCCTTCCAGACATACGGAAAAACAGATACGCAGTATTTT.

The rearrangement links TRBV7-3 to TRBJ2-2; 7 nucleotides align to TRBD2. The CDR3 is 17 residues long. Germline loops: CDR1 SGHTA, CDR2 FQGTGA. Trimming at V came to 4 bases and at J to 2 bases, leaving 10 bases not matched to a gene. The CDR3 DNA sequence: TGTGCCAGCAGCTCAACCGGTCTAGCGGTTAACACCGGGGAGCTGTTTTTT. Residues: CASSSTGLAVNTGELFF.